This T cell receptor beta chain came from a study of cytomegalovirus exposure and HLA in healthy donors (dated by TCRdb to 2017 to 2019). Some background on the complete study: According to an earlier analysis of a few hundred of the donors, roughly 180 million T cells yielded 117 million unique TCR beta sequences and about 280 Gb of sequence data. An early release covering around 630 HLA-typed donors comprised 300 to 350 gigabases of sequencing data and 65 million to 100 million unique TCR sequences. The genetic ancestry cluster associated with self-reported Caucasian donors included 70% to 85% of the approximately 430 genotyped donors. The study aimed to test whether cataloging public T cell receptors could reveal signatures of past pathogen exposure. The T cell repertoires of 550 to 850 subjects were profiled by immunosequencing and related to cytomegalovirus serostatus. In addition to the first cohort of about 650 subjects, a separate validation cohort of under 150 different subjects was used. The study combined high-throughput TCR immunosequencing, statistical association of individual TCRs with disease status, and machine learning to predict cytomegalovirus infection status. A later analysis re-examined previously published TCR beta repertoires from 610 or so donors and added high-resolution HLA genotyping to investigate patterns of TCR occurrence. Rather than using new phenotypic data, the later analysis identified candidate immune exposures from TCR beta sequences and from how often those sequences occurred across donors. An earlier analysis of roughly 580 of the donors used high-throughput TCR beta sequencing to judge whether each TCR beta V gene segment behaved as functional or pseudogenic. Donor age, sex, ethnicity and CMV serostatus were compiled together with the repertoire data. A later genetic analysis took genome-wide SNP genotypes for about three fifths of the roughly 700 donors and used that subset as a discovery cohort. All discovery cohort repertoires had been generated on a single sequencing platform. Class I and class II HLA loci were covered by the typing at four-digit resolution. Typing coverage varied by locus: roughly 629-630 donors for A, B, C, DRB1 and DQB1; more than 500 for DQA1; approximately 570 for DPA1; roughly 450 for DPB1. Several DR-DQ haplotypes were treated as single units for association and clustering because of strong linkage in the cohort. On average, around 200,000 unique TCR beta nucleotide sequences were sequenced per donor among fewer than 500 genotyped donors of the cohort, with about 19% of those sequences being non-productive. Study-level results and caveats: Compared with equally common non-associated chains, HLA-associated TCR beta chains in a later analysis were more clonally expanded and had lower generation probabilities. According to a later analysis, parvovirus B19, influenza, CMV and Epstein-Barr virus appeared linked to several top co-occurrence clusters. In vitro tests confirmed that a few of the cytomegalovirus-associated TCR beta chains recognize cytomegalovirus antigens. The authors suggested that the approach could potentially be extended to other disease states and immunological phenotypes. A group of highly shared sequence variants was considered likely to be a technical artifact of the sequencing pipeline. A later analysis found that TCR association rates varied across HLA loci, with DRB1 alleles showing the most associated TCRs and HLA-C alleles the fewest. For the cohort, immune exposure information was limited to CMV serostatus. The classifier was reported to diagnose cytomegalovirus status with high specificity and sensitivity in both the original cohort and the validation cohort. V-gene and J-gene trimming of TCR beta chains was associated with a missense DCLRE1C variant in a later genetic analysis, and the association was replicated in an independent cohort. Strong co-occurrence of HLA alleles, especially DR and DQ, made assigning TCR associations to individual alleles difficult. A later analysis found that most CMV-associated TCR beta chains appeared HLA-restricted, with HLA associations seemingly driven largely by CMV exposure. Linkage disequilibrium might explain the correlated functional status among segregating V segments, but an unknown experimental factor could not be excluded. Because HLA typing was unavailable for some donors at each locus, only the typed subset was used in association tests. The presence/absence analyses assumed that sequencing depth was roughly uniform across donors, and that assumption may not be true. Compared with the roughly 670-donor mean, donors in an Asian-associated ancestry cluster had fewer N-insertions in productive TCRs, according to a later genetic analysis. A total of 150 to 200 TCR beta chains were listed by the study as associated with cytomegalovirus. This cohort had only TCR beta chains sequenced, and the lack of alpha or paired-chain data limited which features could be detected. A further reported finding was that TCR beta sequences accurately predicted the HLA-A and HLA-B alleles for most subjects in the first cohort. Specific HLA alleles were associated with over 15,000 TCR beta sequences at a false discovery rate of 0.05 in a later analysis. Because counts were too low, about 18 rarely observed V segments, including chromosome 9 orphons, were left out of the earlier analysis of 500 to 650 of the donors. Most TCR sequences were observed very rarely across donors, whereas some public TCRs were present in many individuals. An earlier analysis of several hundred of the donors showed that most TCR beta V segments appeared in productive rearrangements either about 87% or about 30% of the time, which broadly matched IMGT annotations.

The library was made by the immunoSEQ multiplex PCR assay. For the multiplex PCR, a mixture combining 60 forward primers for TCR Vbeta segments and 13 reverse primers for TCR Jbeta segments was used. The CDR3 region of rearranged TCR beta genes was amplified from genomic DNA by a multiplex PCR assay. The Illumina HiSeq System was used to sequence the amplified TCR beta libraries as 87-base-pair reads. For the original study's pipeline: A later analysis tallied 70 million to 100 million unique TCR beta chains across the 550 to 850 repertoires, and approximately 12 million of those chains were shared by two or more donors. Raw reads were error-corrected and collapsed into unique sequences with a nearest-neighbor algorithm that merged closely related sequences to remove PCR and sequencing errors. Alignment of CDR3 sequences to IMGT reference sequences was used to assign V, D and J gene segments. Each retained sequence needed at least a six-nucleotide match to both a V gene segment and a J gene segment. A rearrangement counted as productive if the CDR3 had no stop codons and remained in frame with V and J, and every other rearrangement counted as non-productive. CDR3 was defined according to IMGT convention as the region running from the second conserved V-encoded cysteine to the conserved J-encoded phenylalanine. In an earlier analysis of around 540 of the donors, sequences lacking an unambiguous match to a single V gene segment were excluded. In an earlier analysis of some 590 of the donors, V segments were called functional above 56.7% productive rearrangements and were called segregating when the between-donor standard deviation exceeded 5%. To diagnose cytomegalovirus status from the catalog of TCR beta chain sequences, a statistical classification framework was built. A later analysis assigned V and J genes by comparing TCR nucleotide sequences with IMGT/GENE-DB human TR gene sequences. The TCRdist pipeline was used in a later analysis to assign CDR3 sequences and most-parsimonious VDJ recombination scenarios. A later analysis defined each TCR beta chain by its CDR3 amino acid sequence plus V-gene family, and excluded reads lacking a unique V-gene family. To address suspected cross-contamination and a sequencing artifact, a later analysis removed roughly 640 highly shared, low-generation-probability nucleotide sequences. In a later analysis, a clonal expansion index was calculated for each public chain from normalized within-repertoire ranks of inferred template counts. A later analysis computed generation probabilities with a VDJ recombination model fitted to out-of-frame rearrangements, and checked the results against IGoR. In a later analysis, hypergeometric tests were used to score TCR-TCR, TCR-HLA and TCR-CMV co-occurrence, with a repertoire-size bias correction applied to TCR pairs. In a later analysis, false discovery rates were estimated by permuting HLA or CMV assignments 20 times. In a later analysis, co-occurring TCRs were grouped with DBSCAN, and TCRdist sequence similarity was added when clustering was performed within HLA-allele-positive subsets. Repertoires with fewer than 30,000 or more than 120,000 public chains, plus five repertoires with anomalous nucleotide sharing, were excluded from co-occurrence clustering. TCRdb took over this immuneACCESS table, retaining in-frame rearrangements with V and J assigned. Such tables are incomplete; in checked studies, under half of the missing clones stem from an unresolved V gene, and the remainder is unexplained. V and J calls plus clone size are reproduced from that table; the DNA served to infer D and trimming. This sample holds about 190,000 clones; roughly 80% were observed only once. The ten most abundant clones make up about 1.6% of the sample.

In total, approximately 700 healthy bone marrow donors made up the cohort. At the time of sampling, all cohort members were nominally healthy, though unrecorded immune exposures were likely present. The donor was CMV seronegative and belonged to the group of more than 300 seronegative cohort members. Each donor provided a peripheral blood sample, and peripheral blood mononuclear cells were used for TCR beta sequencing. The Qiagen DNeasy Blood Extraction Kit was used to extract genomic DNA from the blood cell samples. In regard to this clone: Its antigen has not been determined. Base qualities were left out, and no much larger clone turns up one base away.

Sequenced material: PBMCs. The origin of this receptor is a young woman in good health and CMV-seronegative.

CDR3 sequence: CSALGLINEQFF. The nucleotide sequence is given as TGCAGCGCCCTCGGACTAATCAATGAGCAGTTCTTC. This chain is built from TRBV29-1 and TRBJ2-1; the D segment could be TRBD2, given 6 matching bases. Cut back by 7 bases and 6 bases, the V and J ends lie 13 bases apart. Reading the germline V gene gives CDR1 SQVTM and CDR2 ANQGSEA. Counted from cysteine to phenylalanine, this CDR3 has 12 amino acids. The kept DNA is CDR3 alone, 36 bases in frame from the first base.